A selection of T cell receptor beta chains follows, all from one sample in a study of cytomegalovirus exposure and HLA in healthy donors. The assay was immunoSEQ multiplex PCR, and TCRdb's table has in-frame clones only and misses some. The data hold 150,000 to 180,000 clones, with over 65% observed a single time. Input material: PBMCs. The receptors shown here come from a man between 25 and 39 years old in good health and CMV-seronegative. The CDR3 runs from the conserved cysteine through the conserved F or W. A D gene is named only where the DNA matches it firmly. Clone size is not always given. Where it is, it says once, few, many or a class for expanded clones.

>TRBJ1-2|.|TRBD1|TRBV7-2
CASSKQGGNNYGYTF
TGTGCCAGCAGCAAACAGGGGGGAAATAACTATGGCTACACCTTC
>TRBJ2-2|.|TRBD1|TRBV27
CASSQGAGELFF
TGTGCCAGCAGCCAGGGGGCCGGGGAGCTGTTTTTT
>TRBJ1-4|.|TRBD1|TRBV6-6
CASSYSQGAGKLFF
TGTGCCAGCAGTTACTCACAGGGGGCCGGAAAACTGTTTTTT
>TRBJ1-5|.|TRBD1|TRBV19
CASSFTNPGQFYSNQPQHF
TGTGCCAGTAGTTTCACAAACCCGGGACAGTTTTATAGCAATCAGCCCCAGCATTTT
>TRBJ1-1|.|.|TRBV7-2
CASSLFGSATEAFF
TGTGCCAGCAGCTTATTTGGCAGCGCCACTGAAGCTTTCTTT
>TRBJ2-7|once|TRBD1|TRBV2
CATTGLGTGSNEQYF
TGTGCCACCACAGGCTTAGGGACAGGGAGCAACGAGCAGTACTTC
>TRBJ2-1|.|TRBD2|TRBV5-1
CASSYGGGSSYNEQFF
TGCGCCAGCAGCTACGGCGGGGGGAGCTCCTACAATGAGCAGTTCTTC
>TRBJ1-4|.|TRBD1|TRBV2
CASSSQGALEKLFF
TGTGCCAGCAGCTCACAGGGGGCTTTGGAAAAACTGTTTTTT
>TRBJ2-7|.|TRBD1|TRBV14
CASSQPQGAYEQYF
TGTGCCAGCAGCCAACCACAGGGGGCCTACGAGCAGTACTTC
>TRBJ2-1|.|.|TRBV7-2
CASSLDAGRMFF
TGTGCCAGCAGCTTAGACGCGGGACGGATGTTCTTC
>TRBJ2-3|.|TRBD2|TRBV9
CASSVALDSGGRDTQYF
TGTGCCAGCAGCGTAGCTCTGGATAGCGGGGGGCGGGATACGCAGTATTTT
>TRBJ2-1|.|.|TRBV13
CASSLRQGLLHEQFF
TGTGCCAGCAGCTTACGGCAGGGGTTGTTACATGAGCAGTTCTTC
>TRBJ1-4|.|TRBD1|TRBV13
CASSRGQGNEKLFF
TGTGCCAGCAGCCGAGGACAGGGGAATGAAAAACTGTTTTTT
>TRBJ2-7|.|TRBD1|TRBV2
CASSEPGQGASEQYF
TGTGCCAGCAGTGAACCCGGACAGGGGGCCTCCGAGCAGTACTTC
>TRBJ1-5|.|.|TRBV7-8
CASSPRGGQPQHF
TGTGCCAGCAGCCCCAGAGGCGGGCAGCCCCAGCATTTT
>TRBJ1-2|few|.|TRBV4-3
CASSQDAGILGGYTF
TGCGCCAGCAGCCAAGATGCCGGAATCCTCGGGGGCTACACCTTC
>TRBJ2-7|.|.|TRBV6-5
CASSYSPGVAAEQYF
TGTGCCAGCAGTTACTCACCGGGGGTAGCTGCCGAGCAGTACTTC
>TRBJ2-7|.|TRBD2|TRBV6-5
CASRLAGSSYEQYF
TGTGCCAGCAGACTAGCGGGGAGCTCCTACGAGCAGTACTTC
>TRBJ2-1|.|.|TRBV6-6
CASSLIRDNNEQFF
TGTGCCAGCAGCTTGATCAGGGACAACAATGAGCAGTTCTTC
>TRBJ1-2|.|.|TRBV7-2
CASSRRQSYGYTF
TGTGCCAGCAGCAGAAGACAGTCCTATGGCTACACCTTC
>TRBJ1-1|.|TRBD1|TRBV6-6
CASRTGTGYIDTEAFF
TGTGCCAGCAGAACCGGGACAGGGTATATTGACACTGAAGCTTTCTTT
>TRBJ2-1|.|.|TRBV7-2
CASSLLVEQFF
TGTGCCAGCAGCTTATTAGTTGAGCAGTTCTTC
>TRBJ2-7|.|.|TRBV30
CAWDSAYEQYF
TGTGCCTGGGACAGCGCCTACGAGCAGTACTTC
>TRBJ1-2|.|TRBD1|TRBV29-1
CSVSDRGHGYTF
TGCAGCGTTTCCGACAGGGGGCACGGCTACACCTTC
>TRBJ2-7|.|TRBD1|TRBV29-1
CSVTDRGRYEQYF
TGCAGCGTGACCGACAGGGGGCGATACGAGCAGTACTTC
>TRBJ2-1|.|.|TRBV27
CASSYGQPYNEQFF
TGTGCCAGCAGTTACGGACAGCCCTACAATGAGCAGTTCTTC
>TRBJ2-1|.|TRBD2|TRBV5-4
CASSPGTSSNEQFF
TGTGCCAGCAGCCCCGGGACTAGTAGCAATGAGCAGTTCTTC
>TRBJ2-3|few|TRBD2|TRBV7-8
CASSQTSGGADTQYF
TGTGCCAGCAGCCAGACTAGCGGGGGGGCAGATACGCAGTATTTT
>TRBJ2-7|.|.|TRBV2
CASSDDFYEQYF
TGTGCCAGCAGTGACGACTTCTACGAGCAGTACTTC
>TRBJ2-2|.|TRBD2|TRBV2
CASSEASGDTGELFF
TGTGCCAGCAGTGAAGCTAGCGGGGACACCGGGGAGCTGTTTTTT
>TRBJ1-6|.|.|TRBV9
CASSPLVGSPLHF
TGTGCCAGCAGCCCCCTAGTTGGGTCACCCCTCCACTTT
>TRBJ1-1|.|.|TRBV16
CASSNSAGQNTEAFF
TGTGCCAGCAGCAATTCCGCAGGACAGAACACTGAAGCTTTCTTT
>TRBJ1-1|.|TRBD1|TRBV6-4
CASSAGTGTTEAFF
TGTGCCAGCAGTGCAGGGACAGGGACGACTGAAGCTTTCTTT
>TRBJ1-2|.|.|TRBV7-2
CASSPDRNYGYTF
TGTGCCAGCAGCCCCGACAGAAACTATGGCTACACCTTC
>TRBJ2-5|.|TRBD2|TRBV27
CASSETSGGRQTQYF
TGTGCCAGCAGTGAGACTAGCGGGGGGAGGCAGACCCAGTACTTC
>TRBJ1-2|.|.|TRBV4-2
CASSQDRGRANYGYTF
TGTGCCAGCAGCCAGGATAGGGGCAGGGCAAACTATGGCTACACCTTC
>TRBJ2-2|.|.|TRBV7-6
CATHRGMNTGELFF
TGTGCCACCCATCGGGGGATGAACACCGGGGAGCTGTTTTTT
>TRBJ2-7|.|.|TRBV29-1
CSVVPRGYYEQYF
TGCAGCGTTGTCCCGAGAGGATACTACGAGCAGTACTTC
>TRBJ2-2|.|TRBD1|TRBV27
CASSLSEFGQGTGELFF
TGTGCCAGCAGTTTATCGGAGTTTGGACAGGGTACCGGGGAGCTGTTTTTT
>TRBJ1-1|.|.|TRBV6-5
CASSYNRENTEAFF
TGTGCCAGCAGTTACAACAGGGAAAACACTGAAGCTTTCTTT
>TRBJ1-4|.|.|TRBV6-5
CASSLSATNEKLFF
TGTGCCAGCAGTTTGAGTGCAACTAATGAAAAACTGTTTTTT
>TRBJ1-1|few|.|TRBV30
CAWAKGFSTEAFF
TGTGCCTGGGCTAAGGGGTTTAGCACTGAAGCTTTCTTT
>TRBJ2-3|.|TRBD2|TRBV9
CASSFGLAGAADTQYF
TGTGCCAGCAGCTTCGGACTAGCGGGGGCAGCAGATACGCAGTATTTT
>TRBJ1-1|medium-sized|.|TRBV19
CASSETRGGKNTEAFF
TGTGCCAGTAGTGAAACCAGGGGTGGAAAGAACACTGAAGCTTTCTTT
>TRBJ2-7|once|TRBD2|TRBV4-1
CASSPSGSGEGDHEQYF
TGCGCCAGCAGCCCCTCCGGTAGCGGGGAGGGGGACCACGAGCAGTACTTC
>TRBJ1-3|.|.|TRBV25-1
CASSETGASGNTIYF
TGTGCCAGCAGTGAGACAGGCGCCTCTGGAAACACCATATATTTT
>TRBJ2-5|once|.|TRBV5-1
CASRREGYQETQYF
TGCGCCAGCAGACGCGAGGGCTATCAAGAGACCCAGTACTTC
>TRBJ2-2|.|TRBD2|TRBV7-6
CASSLVDSGLAGSTGELFF
TGTGCCAGCAGCTTAGTCGATTCGGGCCTAGCGGGGTCCACCGGGGAGCTGTTTTTT
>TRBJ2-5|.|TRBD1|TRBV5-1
CTSSGNRDRGYQETQYF
TGCACCAGCAGCGGCAACCGGGACAGGGGGTACCAAGAGACCCAGTACTTC
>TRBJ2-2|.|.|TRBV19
CAIRQLTGELFF
TGTGCCATTAGACAGCTCACCGGGGAGCTGTTTTTT
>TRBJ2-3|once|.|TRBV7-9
CASTRGGTPDTQYF
TGTGCCAGCACCCGAGGTGGGACACCAGATACGCAGTATTTT
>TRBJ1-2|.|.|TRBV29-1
CSAIRSRYGYTF
TGCAGCGCCATTAGGAGTCGGTATGGCTACACCTTC
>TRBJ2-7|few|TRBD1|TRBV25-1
CASSDSGGAVREQYF
TGTGCCAGCAGTGACTCAGGGGGCGCCGTGAGAGAGCAGTACTTC
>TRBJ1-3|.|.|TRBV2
CASSERVSGNTIYF
TGTGCCAGCAGTGAGAGGGTATCTGGAAACACCATATATTTT
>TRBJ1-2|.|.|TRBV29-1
CSVMGTEFYYGYTF
TGCAGCGTGATGGGGACTGAATTTTACTATGGCTACACCTTC
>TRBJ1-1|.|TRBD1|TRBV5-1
CASSSTGFAEAFF
TGCGCCAGCAGCTCGACAGGGTTCGCTGAAGCTTTCTTT
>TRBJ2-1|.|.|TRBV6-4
CASSAISNGGASSYNEQFF
TGTGCCAGCAGTGCCATATCAAATGGCGGGGCGAGCTCCTACAATGAGCAGTTCTTC
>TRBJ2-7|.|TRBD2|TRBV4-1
CASRAASGGKNEQYF
TGCGCCAGCAGGGCGGCTAGCGGGGGGAAAAACGAGCAGTACTTC
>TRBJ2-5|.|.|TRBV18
CASSEGRELAETQYF
TGTGCCAGCTCGGAGGGGCGGGAACTAGCAGAGACCCAGTACTTC
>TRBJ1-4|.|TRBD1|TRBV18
CASSPESRGLTNEKLFF
TGTGCCAGCTCACCAGAATCCAGGGGGCTGACTAATGAAAAACTGTTTTTT